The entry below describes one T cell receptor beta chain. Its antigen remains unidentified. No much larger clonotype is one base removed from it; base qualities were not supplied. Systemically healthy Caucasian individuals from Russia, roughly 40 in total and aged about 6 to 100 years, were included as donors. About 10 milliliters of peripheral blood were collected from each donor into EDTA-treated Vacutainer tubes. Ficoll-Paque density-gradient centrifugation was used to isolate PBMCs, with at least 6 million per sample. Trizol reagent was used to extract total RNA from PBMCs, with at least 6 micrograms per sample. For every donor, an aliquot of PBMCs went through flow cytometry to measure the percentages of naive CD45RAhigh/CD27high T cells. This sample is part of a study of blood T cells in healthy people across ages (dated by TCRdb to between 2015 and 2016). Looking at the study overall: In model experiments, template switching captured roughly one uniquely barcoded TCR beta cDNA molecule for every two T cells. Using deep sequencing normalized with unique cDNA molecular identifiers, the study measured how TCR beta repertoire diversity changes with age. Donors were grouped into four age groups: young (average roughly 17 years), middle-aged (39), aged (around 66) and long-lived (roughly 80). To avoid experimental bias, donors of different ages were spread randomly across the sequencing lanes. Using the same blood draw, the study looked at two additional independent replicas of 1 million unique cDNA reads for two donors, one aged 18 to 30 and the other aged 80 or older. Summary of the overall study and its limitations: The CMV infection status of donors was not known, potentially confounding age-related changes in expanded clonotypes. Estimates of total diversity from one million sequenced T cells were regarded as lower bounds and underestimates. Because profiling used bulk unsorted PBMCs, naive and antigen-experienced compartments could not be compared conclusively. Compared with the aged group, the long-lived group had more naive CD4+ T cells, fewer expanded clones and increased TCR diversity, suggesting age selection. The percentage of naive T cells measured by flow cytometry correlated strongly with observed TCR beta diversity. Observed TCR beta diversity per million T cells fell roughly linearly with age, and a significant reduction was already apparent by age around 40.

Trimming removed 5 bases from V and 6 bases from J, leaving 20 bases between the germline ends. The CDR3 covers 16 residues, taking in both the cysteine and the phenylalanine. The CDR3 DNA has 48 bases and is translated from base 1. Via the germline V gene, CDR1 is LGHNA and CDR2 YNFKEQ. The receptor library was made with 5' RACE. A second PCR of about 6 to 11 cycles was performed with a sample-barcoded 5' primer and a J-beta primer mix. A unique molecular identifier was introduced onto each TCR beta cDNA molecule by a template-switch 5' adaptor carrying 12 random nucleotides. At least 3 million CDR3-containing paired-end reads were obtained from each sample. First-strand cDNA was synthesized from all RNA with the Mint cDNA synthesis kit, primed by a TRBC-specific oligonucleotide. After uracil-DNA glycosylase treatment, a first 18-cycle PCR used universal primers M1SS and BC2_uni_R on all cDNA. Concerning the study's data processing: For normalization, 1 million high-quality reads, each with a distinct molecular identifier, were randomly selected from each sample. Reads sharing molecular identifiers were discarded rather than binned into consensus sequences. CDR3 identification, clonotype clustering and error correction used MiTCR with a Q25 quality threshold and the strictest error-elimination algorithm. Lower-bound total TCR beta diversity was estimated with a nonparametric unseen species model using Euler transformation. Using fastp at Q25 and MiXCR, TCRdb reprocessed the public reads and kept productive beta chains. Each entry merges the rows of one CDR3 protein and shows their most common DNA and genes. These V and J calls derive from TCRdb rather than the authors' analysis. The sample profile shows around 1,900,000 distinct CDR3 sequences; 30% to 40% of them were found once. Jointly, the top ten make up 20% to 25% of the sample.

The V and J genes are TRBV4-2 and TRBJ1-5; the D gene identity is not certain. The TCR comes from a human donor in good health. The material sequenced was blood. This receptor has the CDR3 CASSSPDRGGLQPQHF. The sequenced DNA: TGTGCCAGCAGCTCACCCGACCGGGGAGGTCTTCAGCCCCAGCATTTT.